These 4 T cell receptor beta chains share one sample of origin, sequenced in a study of T and B cells in COVID-19 patients. Each TRB amplification used roughly 230-550 ng of genomic DNA from blood. Multiplex PCR with BIOMED2 TRB-A/B primer pools amplified TRB rearrangements. Using its own MiXCR run on the multiplex PCR reads, TCRdb lists one record per CDR3 protein. The sample consists of about 15,000 distinct CDR3 sequences, about 30% of them appearing once. Sequencing used blood. These receptors came from a human donor who had recovered from COVID-19.

This clonotype was counted only a few times. The chain joins TRBV6-5 to TRBJ2-6; possible D gene TRBD1, 5 bases. With 0 bases removed from V and 0 bases from J, the gap between germline ends came to 18 bases. This CDR3 has 20 amino acids. Per the germline V gene, CDR1 is MNHEY and CDR2 is SVGAGI. CDR3 protein: CASSYSNLDRSLSGANVLTF. The CDR3 coding sequence is TGTGCCAGCAGTTACTCGAATCTAGACAGATCTCTCTCTGGGGCCAACGTCCTGACTTTC.

This clonotype is medium-sized. This rearrangement joins TRBV30 to TRBJ2-7; weak D call: TRBD1 (6 bases). The CDR3 contains 13 residues. Trimming pared 2 bases from V and 1 base from J, leaving 9 bases between. Germline V gene lookup returns CDR1 GTSNPN and CDR2 SVGIG (reference sequence). The CDR3 DNA reads TGTGCCTGGAGTTCAGGGGTTTCCTACGAGCAGTACTTC. This codes for CAWSSGVSYEQYF.

This chain links TRBV12-3 or TRBV12-4 with TRBJ1-2; D is unclear. CDR3 length: 13 amino acids. The V end lost 3 bases, the J end lost 4 bases, and 9 bases lay between the germline ends. CDR3 residues: CASSFQQTYGYTF. DNA for the CDR3: TGTGCCAGCAGTTTCCAGCAGACCTATGGCTACACCTTC.

This chain uses TRBV6-2 or TRBV6-3 with TRBJ2-5; no reliable D call. Germline-derived CDR1 and CDR2 are MNHEY and SVGEGT. The CDR3 totals 14 residues. Trimming cost V 7 bases and J 4 bases, with 16 bases left between them. Here the CDR3 DNA reads TGTGCCAGCACCCGAATACCCGGACGAGAGACCCAGTACTTC. This translates into CASTRIPGRETQYF.